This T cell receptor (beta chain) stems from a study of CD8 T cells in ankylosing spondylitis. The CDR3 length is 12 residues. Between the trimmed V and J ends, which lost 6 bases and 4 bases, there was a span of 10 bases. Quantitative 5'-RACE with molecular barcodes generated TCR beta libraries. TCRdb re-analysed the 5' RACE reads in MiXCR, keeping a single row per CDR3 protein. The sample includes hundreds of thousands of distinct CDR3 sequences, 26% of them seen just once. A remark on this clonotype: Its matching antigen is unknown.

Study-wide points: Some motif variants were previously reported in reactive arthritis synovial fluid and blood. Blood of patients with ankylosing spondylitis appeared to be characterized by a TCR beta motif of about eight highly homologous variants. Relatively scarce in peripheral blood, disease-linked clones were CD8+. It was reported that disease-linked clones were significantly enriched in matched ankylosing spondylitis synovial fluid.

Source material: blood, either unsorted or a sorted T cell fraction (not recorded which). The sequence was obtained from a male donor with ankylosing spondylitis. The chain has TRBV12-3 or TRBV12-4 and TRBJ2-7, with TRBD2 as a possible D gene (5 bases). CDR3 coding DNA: TGTGCCAGCAGCGCCACTAGGTACGAGCAGTACGTC. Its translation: CASSATRYEQYV.